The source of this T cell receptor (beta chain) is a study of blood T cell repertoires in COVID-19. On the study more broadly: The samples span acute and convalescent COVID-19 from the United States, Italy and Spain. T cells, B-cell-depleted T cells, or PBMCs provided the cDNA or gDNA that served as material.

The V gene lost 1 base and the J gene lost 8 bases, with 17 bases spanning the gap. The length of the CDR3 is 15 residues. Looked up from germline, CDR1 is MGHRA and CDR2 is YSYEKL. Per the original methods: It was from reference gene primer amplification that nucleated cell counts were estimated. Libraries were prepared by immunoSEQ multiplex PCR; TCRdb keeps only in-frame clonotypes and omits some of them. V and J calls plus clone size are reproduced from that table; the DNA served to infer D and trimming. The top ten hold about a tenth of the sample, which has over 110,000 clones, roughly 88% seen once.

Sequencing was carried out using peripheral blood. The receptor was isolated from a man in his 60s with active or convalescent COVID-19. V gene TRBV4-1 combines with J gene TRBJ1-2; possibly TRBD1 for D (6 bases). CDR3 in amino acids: CASSQVGAGVWGYTF. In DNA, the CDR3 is TGCGCCAGCAGCCAAGTAGGTGCAGGGGTCTGGGGCTACACCTTC.